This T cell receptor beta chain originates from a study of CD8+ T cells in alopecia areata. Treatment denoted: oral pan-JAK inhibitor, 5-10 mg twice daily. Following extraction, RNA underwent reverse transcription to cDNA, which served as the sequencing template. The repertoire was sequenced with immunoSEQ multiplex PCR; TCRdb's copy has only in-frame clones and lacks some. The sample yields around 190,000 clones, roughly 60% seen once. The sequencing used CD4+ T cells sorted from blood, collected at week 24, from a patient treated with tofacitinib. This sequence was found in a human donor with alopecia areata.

CDR3 sequence: CASSLETQYF. CDR3 DNA sequence: TGTGCCAGCAGCTTGGAGACCCAGTACTTC. The V gene is TRBV7-9, the J gene TRBJ2-5, with D unresolved. The CDR3 has 10 residues. V was clipped by 3 bases and J by 5 bases, with 1 base between them. Germline V gene sequence: CDR1 SEHNR, CDR2 FQNEAQ (reference sequence).